This is a list of T cell receptor beta chains from one sample in a study of siplizumab effects on memory and regulatory T cells. Measured with immunoSEQ multiplex PCR; TCRdb has only the in-frame clones, and not every one. The repertoire has about 100,000 clones, more than 85% of them found once; the top ten carry 0.62%. The specimen sequenced was Tregs sorted from blood. The receptor set was obtained from a human donor in good health. Both conserved end residues are part of each CDR3. The order of the fields is V gene, CDR3 length, D gene, clone size, J gene, CDR3 protein, CDR3 DNA. A D gene is named only where the DNA matches it firmly. Some rows have no size entry. The others give once, few or many, or a class for an expanded clone.

V gene: TRBV5-5; CDR3 length: 13; D gene: NA; clone size: NA; J gene: TRBJ1-4; CDR3 protein: CASSRGGGEKLFF; CDR3 DNA: TGTGCCAGCAGCCGAGGAGGCGGGGAAAAACTGTTTTTT
V gene: TRBV20-1; CDR3 length: 11; D gene: NA; clone size: NA; J gene: TRBJ2-2; CDR3 protein: CSAQSTGELFF; CDR3 DNA: TGCAGTGCTCAAAGCACCGGGGAGCTGTTTTTT
V gene: TRBV5-4; CDR3 length: 18; D gene: NA; clone size: NA; J gene: TRBJ1-2; CDR3 protein: CASSLVGWQGVREGGYTF; CDR3 DNA: TGTGCCAGCAGCTTGGTTGGTTGGCAGGGCGTCAGGGAGGGTGGCTACACCTTC
V gene: TRBV11-2; CDR3 length: 11; D gene: NA; clone size: NA; J gene: TRBJ2-5; CDR3 protein: CASSLGETQYF; CDR3 DNA: TGTGCCAGCAGCTTAGGAGAGACCCAGTACTTC
V gene: TRBV9; CDR3 length: 13; D gene: NA; clone size: NA; J gene: TRBJ2-1; CDR3 protein: CASSVTQIGEQFF; CDR3 DNA: TGTGCCAGCAGCGTCACGCAGATCGGTGAGCAGTTCTTC
V gene: TRBV7-2; CDR3 length: 17; D gene: NA; clone size: NA; J gene: TRBJ2-7; CDR3 protein: CASSLARDGPPSYEQYF; CDR3 DNA: TGTGCCAGCAGCTTAGCCCGTGACGGGCCCCCCTCCTACGAGCAGTACTTC
V gene: TRBV30; CDR3 length: 17; D gene: NA; clone size: NA; J gene: TRBJ1-3; CDR3 protein: CAWSVRRKGNSGNTIYF; CDR3 DNA: TGTGCCTGGAGTGTACGTAGAAAAGGGAACTCTGGAAACACCATATATTTT
V gene: TRBV7-8; CDR3 length: 14; D gene: NA; clone size: NA; J gene: TRBJ1-1; CDR3 protein: CASSLAEVGVRAFF; CDR3 DNA: TGTGCCAGCAGCTTAGCCGAGGTCGGGGTTAGGGCTTTCTTT
V gene: TRBV9; CDR3 length: 15; D gene: TRBD1; clone size: NA; J gene: TRBJ2-5; CDR3 protein: CASSEGTGPRGTQYF; CDR3 DNA: TGTGCCAGCAGCGAAGGGACAGGCCCTCGTGGGACCCAGTACTTC
V gene: TRBV2; CDR3 length: 12; D gene: NA; clone size: once; J gene: TRBJ2-7; CDR3 protein: CASNRQTYEQYF; CDR3 DNA: TGTGCCAGCAATCGTCAGACCTACGAGCAGTACTTC
V gene: TRBV2; CDR3 length: 14; D gene: TRBD1; clone size: NA; J gene: TRBJ2-7; CDR3 protein: CASSGTGRSYEQYF; CDR3 DNA: TGTGCCAGCAGTGGGACAGGCCGCTCCTACGAGCAGTACTTC
V gene: TRBV11-2; CDR3 length: 16; D gene: NA; clone size: NA; J gene: TRBJ1-1; CDR3 protein: CASSLGRSNYNTEAFF; CDR3 DNA: TGTGCCAGCAGCTTAGGACGGAGCAACTATAACACTGAAGCTTTCTTT
V gene: TRBV11-1; CDR3 length: 15; D gene: TRBD1; clone size: NA; J gene: TRBJ2-3; CDR3 protein: CASSFQGAGTDTQYF; CDR3 DNA: TGTGCCAGCAGCTTTCAGGGGGCGGGCACAGATACGCAGTATTTT
V gene: TRBV5-1; CDR3 length: 15; D gene: NA; clone size: NA; J gene: TRBJ2-5; CDR3 protein: CASSLGSLGVETQYF; CDR3 DNA: TGCGCCAGCAGCTTGGGGTCCTTAGGTGTAGAGACCCAGTACTTC
V gene: TRBV28; CDR3 length: 19; D gene: NA; clone size: NA; J gene: TRBJ2-2; CDR3 protein: CASRDHQGGVNTNTGELFF; CDR3 DNA: TGTGCCAGCAGAGATCACCAGGGGGGGGTTAACACTAACACCGGGGAGCTGTTTTTT
V gene: TRBV5-1; CDR3 length: 13; D gene: TRBD1; clone size: once; J gene: TRBJ2-2; CDR3 protein: CASRDRGTGELFF; CDR3 DNA: TGCGCCAGCAGGGACAGGGGCACCGGGGAGCTGTTTTTT
V gene: TRBV7-2; CDR3 length: 15; D gene: TRBD1; clone size: NA; J gene: TRBJ1-4; CDR3 protein: CASSLGARGPEKLFF; CDR3 DNA: TGTGCCAGCAGCTTAGGGGCCAGGGGGCCCGAAAAACTGTTTTTT
V gene: TRBV19; CDR3 length: 17; D gene: NA; clone size: NA; J gene: TRBJ2-6; CDR3 protein: CASSIEGRGSGANVLTF; CDR3 DNA: TGTGCCAGTAGTATAGAGGGCAGGGGCTCTGGGGCCAACGTCCTGACTTTC
V gene: TRBV7-9; CDR3 length: 17; D gene: TRBD1; clone size: NA; J gene: TRBJ2-6; CDR3 protein: CASSLNRGPSGANVLTF; CDR3 DNA: TGTGCCAGCAGCTTGAACAGGGGCCCTTCTGGGGCCAACGTCCTGACTTTC
V gene: TRBV11-2; CDR3 length: 15; D gene: NA; clone size: NA; J gene: TRBJ1-2; CDR3 protein: CASSFNLDALYGYTF; CDR3 DNA: TGTGCCAGCAGCTTTAACCTCGACGCTCTCTATGGCTACACCTTC
V gene: TRBV7-9; CDR3 length: 17; D gene: NA; clone size: NA; J gene: TRBJ1-1; CDR3 protein: CASSLGLVARGGTEAFF; CDR3 DNA: TGTGCCAGCAGCTTAGGATTAGTCGCGCGGGGAGGCACTGAAGCTTTCTTT
V gene: TRBV9; CDR3 length: 11; D gene: NA; clone size: NA; J gene: TRBJ2-6; CDR3 protein: CASSGANVLTF; CDR3 DNA: TGTGCTAGCTCTGGGGCCAACGTCCTGACTTTC
V gene: TRBV18; CDR3 length: 11; D gene: NA; clone size: NA; J gene: TRBJ2-5; CDR3 protein: CASSPKETQYF; CDR3 DNA: TGTGCCAGCTCACCTAAAGAGACCCAGTACTTC
V gene: TRBV9; CDR3 length: 15; D gene: TRBD1; clone size: once; J gene: TRBJ2-5; CDR3 protein: CASSVVGQGTETQYF; CDR3 DNA: TGTGCCAGCAGCGTAGTGGGACAGGGTACAGAGACCCAGTACTTC
V gene: TRBV6-1; CDR3 length: 14; D gene: TRBD2; clone size: NA; J gene: TRBJ2-7; CDR3 protein: CASSAGRGSYEQYF; CDR3 DNA: TGTGCCAGCAGTGCAGGGAGGGGCTCCTACGAGCAGTACTTC
V gene: TRBV6-1; CDR3 length: 13; D gene: NA; clone size: NA; J gene: TRBJ1-5; CDR3 protein: CASTDTSNQPQHF; CDR3 DNA: TGTGCCAGTACGGACACTAGCAATCAGCCCCAGCATTTT
V gene: TRBV27; CDR3 length: 14; D gene: NA; clone size: NA; J gene: TRBJ2-1; CDR3 protein: CASSPGSSYNEQFF; CDR3 DNA: TGTGCCAGCAGTCCCGGGAGCTCCTACAATGAGCAGTTCTTC
V gene: TRBV7-7; CDR3 length: 16; D gene: TRBD2; clone size: once; J gene: TRBJ2-5; CDR3 protein: CASSDRTSVGWETQYF; CDR3 DNA: TGTGCTAGCAGCGATCGGACTAGCGTAGGTTGGGAGACCCAGTACTTC
V gene: TRBV4-2; CDR3 length: 15; D gene: TRBD2; clone size: NA; J gene: TRBJ2-1; CDR3 protein: CASSHAGTSGGPQFF; CDR3 DNA: TGTGCCAGCAGCCATGCCGGGACTAGCGGGGGGCCACAGTTCTTC
V gene: TRBV4-1; CDR3 length: 13; D gene: NA; clone size: once; J gene: TRBJ1-1; CDR3 protein: CASSLRGDTEAFF; CDR3 DNA: TGCGCCAGCAGCCTTAGGGGGGACACTGAAGCTTTCTTT
V gene: TRBV7-9; CDR3 length: 13; D gene: NA; clone size: NA; J gene: TRBJ2-5; CDR3 protein: CASSLAGVGTQYF; CDR3 DNA: TGTGCCAGCAGCTTAGCTGGGGTGGGGACCCAGTACTTC
V gene: TRBV20-1; CDR3 length: 11; D gene: NA; clone size: NA; J gene: TRBJ2-1; CDR3 protein: CSAPSYGEQFF; CDR3 DNA: TGCAGTGCCCCCAGTTACGGTGAGCAGTTCTTC
V gene: TRBV5-1; CDR3 length: 12; D gene: NA; clone size: NA; J gene: TRBJ2-1; CDR3 protein: CASKGVPNEQFF; CDR3 DNA: TGCGCCAGCAAAGGCGTTCCCAATGAGCAGTTCTTC
V gene: TRBV6-1; CDR3 length: 16; D gene: NA; clone size: NA; J gene: TRBJ1-2; CDR3 protein: CASSEARGGQIYGYTF; CDR3 DNA: TGTGCCAGCAGTGAAGCGCGGGGAGGGCAAATTTATGGCTACACCTTC
V gene: TRBV19; CDR3 length: 15; D gene: NA; clone size: NA; J gene: TRBJ1-5; CDR3 protein: CASSIGLRGFQPQHF; CDR3 DNA: TGTGCCAGTAGTATAGGTCTCAGGGGTTTTCAGCCCCAGCATTTT
V gene: TRBV19; CDR3 length: 15; D gene: NA; clone size: NA; J gene: TRBJ2-2; CDR3 protein: CASSTNDLNTGELFF; CDR3 DNA: TGTGCCAGTAGTACAAACGACTTGAACACCGGGGAGCTGTTTTTT
V gene: TRBV4-2; CDR3 length: 17; D gene: TRBD1; clone size: NA; J gene: TRBJ2-2; CDR3 protein: CASSQVADRGYTGELFF; CDR3 DNA: TGTGCCAGCAGCCAAGTTGCGGACAGGGGGTACACCGGGGAGCTGTTTTTT
V gene: TRBV5-1; CDR3 length: 14; D gene: NA; clone size: NA; J gene: TRBJ2-2; CDR3 protein: CASSYGQRAGELFF; CDR3 DNA: TGCGCCAGCAGCTATGGACAGAGGGCCGGGGAGCTGTTTTTT
V gene: TRBV29-1; CDR3 length: 12; D gene: TRBD1; clone size: NA; J gene: TRBJ2-7; CDR3 protein: CSVGQGTYEQYF; CDR3 DNA: TGCAGCGTTGGACAGGGGACCTACGAGCAGTACTTC
V gene: TRBV5-1; CDR3 length: 15; D gene: TRBD2; clone size: NA; J gene: TRBJ2-1; CDR3 protein: CASSLTSGSVDEQFF; CDR3 DNA: TGCGCCAGCAGCTTAACTAGCGGGAGTGTCGATGAGCAGTTCTTC
V gene: TRBV14; CDR3 length: 15; D gene: NA; clone size: NA; J gene: TRBJ1-4; CDR3 protein: CASSQSQGKREKLFF; CDR3 DNA: TGTGCCAGCAGCCAATCTCAGGGGAAGCGTGAAAAACTGTTTTTT
V gene: TRBV6-5; CDR3 length: 14; D gene: TRBD2; clone size: NA; J gene: TRBJ2-5; CDR3 protein: CASSSRGGGETQYF; CDR3 DNA: TGTGCCAGCAGTTCCCGGGGGGGCGGGGAGACCCAGTACTTC
V gene: TRBV15; CDR3 length: 16; D gene: NA; clone size: NA; J gene: TRBJ1-5; CDR3 protein: CATSSGVTSLNQPQHF; CDR3 DNA: TGTGCCACCAGCAGTGGAGTGACTTCTCTCAATCAGCCCCAGCATTTT
V gene: TRBV11-2; CDR3 length: 15; D gene: TRBD1; clone size: NA; J gene: TRBJ1-2; CDR3 protein: CASSEQGAALYGYTF; CDR3 DNA: TGTGCCAGCAGCGAACAGGGGGCGGCCCTCTATGGCTACACCTTC
V gene: TRBV9; CDR3 length: 15; D gene: NA; clone size: NA; J gene: TRBJ1-1; CDR3 protein: CASSAGPGGNTEAFF; CDR3 DNA: TGTGCCAGCAGTGCCGGACCCGGGGGGAACACTGAAGCTTTCTTT
V gene: TRBV9; CDR3 length: 14; D gene: TRBD1; clone size: once; J gene: TRBJ1-2; CDR3 protein: CASSATGGWYGYTF; CDR3 DNA: TGTGCCAGCAGCGCGACAGGGGGCTGGTATGGCTACACCTTC
V gene: TRBV27; CDR3 length: 13; D gene: NA; clone size: NA; J gene: TRBJ1-5; CDR3 protein: CASSLGLGQPQHF; CDR3 DNA: TGTGCCAGCAGTTTAGGGTTAGGGCAGCCCCAGCATTTT
V gene: TRBV4-1; CDR3 length: 19; D gene: NA; clone size: NA; J gene: TRBJ1-2; CDR3 protein: CASSQDAGAQHFSNYGYTF; CDR3 DNA: TGCGCCAGCAGCCAAGACGCGGGGGCCCAACACTTTTCTAACTATGGCTACACCTTC
V gene: TRBV5-8; CDR3 length: 15; D gene: TRBD1; clone size: NA; J gene: TRBJ2-1; CDR3 protein: CASSSPDRFYNEQFF; CDR3 DNA: TGTGCCAGCAGCTCGCCGGACAGGTTCTACAATGAGCAGTTCTTC
V gene: TRBV4-2; CDR3 length: 16; D gene: NA; clone size: NA; J gene: TRBJ2-3; CDR3 protein: CASRYTLPGPTDTQYF; CDR3 DNA: TGTGCCAGCAGATATACTTTGCCCGGGCCCACAGATACGCAGTATTTT
V gene: TRBV11-2; CDR3 length: 13; D gene: NA; clone size: NA; J gene: TRBJ2-1; CDR3 protein: CASNLPPYNEQFF; CDR3 DNA: TGTGCCAGCAACCTTCCCCCCTACAATGAGCAGTTCTTC
V gene: TRBV5-1; CDR3 length: 15; D gene: NA; clone size: NA; J gene: TRBJ2-5; CDR3 protein: CASSQDFGTSETQYF; CDR3 DNA: TGCGCCAGCAGCCAGGATTTCGGGACTTCAGAGACCCAGTACTTC
V gene: TRBV9; CDR3 length: 15; D gene: TRBD1; clone size: NA; J gene: TRBJ2-3; CDR3 protein: CASSVDRVGTDTQYF; CDR3 DNA: TGTGCCAGCAGCGTTGACAGGGTTGGCACAGATACGCAGTATTTT
V gene: TRBV21-1; CDR3 length: 14; D gene: NA; clone size: NA; J gene: TRBJ1-6; CDR3 protein: CAGETDRGHSPLHF; CDR3 DNA: TGTGCCGGGGAAACCGACAGGGGGCACTCACCCCTCCACTTT
V gene: TRBV9; CDR3 length: 16; D gene: TRBD2; clone size: NA; J gene: TRBJ2-1; CDR3 protein: CASSGTGGRSYNEQFF; CDR3 DNA: TGTGCCAGCAGCGGCACGGGAGGCCGCTCCTACAATGAGCAGTTCTTC
V gene: TRBV10-3; CDR3 length: 14; D gene: TRBD1; clone size: NA; J gene: TRBJ1-2; CDR3 protein: CAIRLTGANYGYTF; CDR3 DNA: TGTGCCATCAGGCTGACAGGGGCCAACTATGGCTACACCTTC
V gene: TRBV5-1; CDR3 length: 11; D gene: NA; clone size: NA; J gene: TRBJ2-3; CDR3 protein: CASSPGRAQYF; CDR3 DNA: TGCGCCAGCAGCCCTGGAAGAGCGCAGTATTTT
V gene: TRBV30; CDR3 length: 11; D gene: NA; clone size: NA; J gene: TRBJ1-1; CDR3 protein: CAWNRNGAAFF; CDR3 DNA: TGTGCCTGGAACCGAAATGGTGCAGCTTTCTTT
V gene: TRBV6-6; CDR3 length: 14; D gene: TRBD1; clone size: NA; J gene: TRBJ1-2; CDR3 protein: CASSRGQGAYGYTF; CDR3 DNA: TGTGCCAGCAGCCGAGGACAGGGGGCTTATGGCTACACCTTC
V gene: TRBV11-2; CDR3 length: 13; D gene: TRBD2; clone size: NA; J gene: TRBJ2-7; CDR3 protein: CASSGLAGYEQYF; CDR3 DNA: TGTGCCAGCAGTGGACTAGCGGGGTACGAGCAGTACTTC